A selection of T cell receptor beta chains follows, all from one sample in a study of a mutant IDH1 vaccine in newly diagnosed glioma. The assay was immunoSEQ multiplex PCR, and TCRdb's table has in-frame clones only and misses some. Of tens of thousands of clones in the sample, roughly nine tenths were seen once. The source material was PBMCs, sampled from a glioma patient treated with radiotherapy, temozolomide or both. The receptors come from a man aged 30-40 years with glioma. Both conserved end residues are trimmed from each CDR3. Each record gives: V gene, clone size, CDR3 protein. Size is omitted from some rows. Given values are once, few, many or a class for expanded clones.

V: TRBV4-1
size: -
CDR3: ASSQDGSPSYEQY

V: TRBV18
size: -
CDR3: ASRTFQGLDYEQY

V: TRBV19
size: -
CDR3: ATYRRGSNYGYT

V: TRBV13
size: -
CDR3: ASSLGLAGAIGELF

V: TRBV5-1
size: -
CDR3: ASSLDPGWRGSLSKNIQY

V: TRBV10-3
size: -
CDR3: AISDPDRGRSYEQY

V: TRBV7-8
size: -
CDR3: ASSPLAGGADTQY

V: TRBV11-2
size: -
CDR3: ASSSDRDNQPQH

V: TRBV6-1
size: -
CDR3: ASRDRGNGELF

V: TRBV5-1
size: -
CDR3: ASSSQGGGYYEQY

V: TRBV10-3
size: -
CDR3: AISESETSGPNWDNEQF

V: TRBV27
size: -
CDR3: ASRGPGRQFNSPLH

V: TRBV11-2
size: -
CDR3: ASSPLGRRYEQF

V: TRBV19
size: -
CDR3: ASSTQAETPTDTQY

V: TRBV5-1
size: -
CDR3: ASSAIPGGMLYEQY

V: TRBV30
size: -
CDR3: AWSRRRGEKLF

V: TRBV7-9
size: -
CDR3: ASSLSPSLAGTDTQY

V: TRBV7-2
size: once
CDR3: ARREQGYGYT

V: TRBV5-5
size: -
CDR3: ASSGGQPSSYNEQF

V: TRBV6-1
size: once
CDR3: ASSDFAGGGSNQPQH

V: TRBV6-5
size: -
CDR3: ASSLLGGSYNEQF

V: TRBV7-8
size: -
CDR3: ASSLVLGNTEAF

V: TRBV6-1
size: -
CDR3: ASSEYQPQH

V: TRBV9
size: few
CDR3: ASRPGTGGRNEQF

V: TRBV7-6
size: -
CDR3: ASSLEGASTEAF

V: TRBV30
size: -
CDR3: AWSVNRANEQF

V: TRBV29-1
size: -
CDR3: SVTGPTNEKLF

V: TRBV6-1
size: -
CDR3: ASSELAGADTQY

V: TRBV6-6
size: -
CDR3: ASSIPGLYEQY

V: TRBV5-1
size: -
CDR3: ASSPIGGGLADEQY

V: TRBV30
size: -
CDR3: AWSVGRGWSPLH